One sample yielded the 17 T cell receptor beta chains listed below, sequenced in a study of cytomegalovirus exposure and HLA in healthy donors. 60 Vbeta and 13 Jbeta primers were used in PCR. Using immunoSEQ multiplex PCR, the repertoire was profiled, and TCRdb retains in-frame clones only, with some absent. The sample has 100,000 to 150,000 clones, approximately 78% seen once; the top ten hold roughly 1.5%. Sequencing input: PBMCs. All receptors come from a female donor in good health and CMV-seronegative.

V is TRBV10-1 and J is TRBJ1-3; 7 bases line up with TRBD1. The CDR3 covers 15 residues. V lost 7 bases and J lost 4; bases outside the gene matches: 10. In germline, CDR1 is WNHNN, CDR2 SYGVQD (reference sequence). This CDR3 is CASILRGPKGNTIYF. The CDR3 coding sequence is TGCGCCAGCATTTTAAGGGGGCCGAAAGGAAACACCATATATTTT.

V and J are TRBV6-6 and TRBJ2-3, with 9 bases identical to TRBD2. Trimming at V came to 6 bases and at J to 3 bases, leaving 10 bases not matched to a gene. This CDR3 region has 16 residues. Germline CDR1 is MNHNY and CDR2 is SVGAGI (reference sequence). The CDR3 sequence: CASSRIAGEGTDTQYF. The DNA of the CDR3 is TGTGCCAGCAGCCGAATAGCGGGAGAAGGAACAGATACGCAGTATTTT.

The J gene is TRBJ2-2, the V gene TRBV9, with 8 positions matching TRBD2. Germline V gives CDR1 SGDLS, CDR2 YYNGEE. V was pared by 0 bases and J by 4 bases, with 11 bases of the junction left unmatched. This CDR3 is built from 18 residues. The CDR3 sequence is CASSVDHWVAGSTGELFF. The DNA for the CDR3 is TGTGCCAGCAGCGTAGATCATTGGGTAGCGGGAAGCACCGGGGAGCTGTTTTTT. The complete variable domain, with remaining parts taken from reference TRBV9 and TRBJ2-2, reads DSGVTQTPKHLITATGQRVTLRCSPRSGDLSVYWYQQSLDQGLQFLIQYYNGEERAKGNILERFSAQQFPDLHSELNLSSLELGDSALYFCASSVDHWVAGSTGELFFGEGSRLTVL.

The chain has TRBV28 and TRBJ2-7; D call uncertain. The CDR3 has 14 amino acids. Germline values: CDR1 MDHEN, CDR2 SYDVKM. With 5 bases removed from V and 3 bases from J, the gap between germline ends came to 14 bases. For the CDR3, the DNA is TGTGCCAGCAGTGAGGTCGGTGCCAGCTACGAGCAGTACTTC. Translation: CASSEVGASYEQYF.

The gene calls are TRBV4-1 and TRBJ1-1, with D possibly being TRBD1 (6 bases). The V and J ends lost 3 bases and 1 base respectively, with 15 bases between them. The CDR3 is 16 amino acids. The germline CDR1 and CDR2 sequences are MGHRA and YSYEKL. DNA of the CDR3: TGCGCCAGCAGCCAGCAACAGGGATACAAGAACACTGAAGCTTTCTTT. Encoded protein: CASSQQQGYKNTEAFF.

This clone has a handful of counts. The chain uses TRBV2 and TRBJ2-1; weak D call: TRBD1 (7 bases). V was pared by 3 bases and J by 8 bases, with 17 bases between. CDR1 is SNHLY, CDR2 FYNNEI, per germline. The CDR3 runs to 15 residues. CDR3 bases: TGTGCCAGCAGTGATAGGGGGCGCGGGGTAGATGAGCAGTTCTTC. This encodes CASSDRGRGVDEQFF.

The chain carries TRBV4-1 and TRBJ1-2; no firm D call. Between the trimmed V and J ends, which lost 1 base and 4 bases, there was a span of 10 bases. Germline CDR1 MGHRA, CDR2 YSYEKL. The CDR3 runs 14 residues. CDR3 region: CASSQGGRAYGYTF. The CDR3 DNA reads TGCGCCAGCAGCCAAGGAGGCAGAGCCTATGGCTACACCTTC.

The chain employs TRBV28 and TRBJ2-7; 7 bases line up with TRBD2. This CDR3 is 13 amino acids long. Germline values: CDR1 MDHEN, CDR2 SYDVKM. V shed 6 bases and J 4 bases; nucleotides not matched to a gene: 6. The CDR3 DNA is TGTGCCAGCAGGGGAGGGATGGAGTACGAGCAGTACTTC. This codes for CASRGGMEYEQYF.

The genes are TRBV5-6 and TRBJ1-5; unclear D gene. The CDR3 runs 14 residues. With 3 bases removed from V and 3 bases from J, the gap between germline ends came to 10 bases. Germline loops: CDR1 SGHDT, CDR2 YYEEEE. Here the CDR3 DNA reads TGTGCCAGCAGCTCAACTATCTTCAATCAGCCCCAGCATTTT. This codes for CASSSTIFNQPQHF.

In its sample, this clone was seen a few times. The chain recombines TRBV4-3 with TRBJ2-2; 10 bases match TRBD2. With 2 bases clipped from V and 2 bases from J, the junction kept 14 bases outside the gene matches. CDR1 LGHNA and CDR2 YSLEER come from the germline V gene. This CDR3 contains 20 residues. CDR3 residues: CASSQPLFPSSGRNTGELFF. Written as DNA, the CDR3 is TGCGCCAGCAGCCAACCCCTTTTTCCCTCTAGCGGGAGAAACACCGGGGAGCTGTTTTTT.

V is TRBV7-9 and J is TRBJ2-5, with 10 bases lining up with TRBD2. Per the germline V gene, CDR1 is SEHNR and CDR2 is FQNEAQ (reference sequence). The CDR3 contains 17 residues. V was clipped by 3 bases and J by 0 bases; unmatched bases: 7. The CDR3 DNA reads TGTGCCAGCAGCTTCTTTATAGCGGGAGGATACCAAGAGACCCAGTACTTC. Amino acids: CASSFFIAGGYQETQYF.

The chain joins TRBV7-2 to TRBJ2-7; TRBD2 matches at 9 bases. This CDR3 is built from 13 residues. The ends lost 0 bases at V and 9 bases at J; junction bases unmatched: 3. Germline V gene lookup returns CDR1 SGHTA and CDR2 FQGNSA. DNA for the CDR3: TGTGCCAGCAGCTTAGCGTTAGCGGGAGCGCAGTACTTC. Protein product: CASSLALAGAQYF.

This chain uses TRBV29-1 with TRBJ2-7; the match to TRBD2 covers 9 bases. Germline V gene lookup returns CDR1 SQVTM and CDR2 ANQGSEA. Trimming cost V 7 bases and J 7 bases; bases outside gene matches: 17. The CDR3 is made up of 15 amino acids. This CDR3 reads CSAIAVAGGVGEQYF. The DNA for the CDR3 is TGCAGCGCAATAGCTGTCGCGGGGGGGGTGGGTGAGCAGTACTTC.

In DNA, the CDR3 is TGTGCCAGCAGCCACTTTGGACAGGGCAACACTGAAGCTTTCTTT. This encodes CASSHFGQGNTEAFF. The genes are TRBV14 and TRBJ1-1, with 8 positions matching TRBD1. This CDR3 has 15 amino acids. The junction had 5 bases not matched to a gene; V was cut back by 3 bases and J by 2 bases. Germline V gene sequence: CDR1 SGHDN, CDR2 FVKESK. Combining the CDR3 with reference TRBV14 and TRBJ1-1 gives the whole variable domain EAGVTQFPSHSVIEKGQTVTLRCDPISGHDNLYWYRRVMGKEIKFLLHFVKESKQDESGMPNNRFLAERTGGTYSTLKVQPAELEDSGVYFCASSHFGQGNTEAFFGQGTRLTVV.

CDR3 residues: CASRTGQAYGYTF. The CDR3 region has the DNA TGTGCCAGCAGGACGGGACAAGCCTATGGCTACACCTTC. This chain connects TRBV6-1 to TRBJ1-2; a possible D gene is TRBD1 (6 bases). The CDR3 contains 13 residues. CDR1 and CDR2 (germline): MNHNS, SASEGT. V was shortened by 6 bases and J by 4 bases, with 12 bases between the two germline ends.

The V and J genes are TRBV27 and TRBJ1-5, with D possibly matching TRBD1 (5 bases). The CDR3 covers 15 residues. CDR1 and CDR2 from the germline V gene are MNHEY and SMNVEV (reference sequence). V gave up 7 bases and J gave up 0 bases, with 13 bases separating them. CDR3 nucleotides: TGTGCCAGCAAGGGGCAGATTTATAGCAATCAGCCCCAGCATTTT. Its translation is CASKGQIYSNQPQHF.

The chain employs TRBV6-1 and TRBJ2-7, with D possibly TRBD1 on 6 matching bases. Germline loops: CDR1 MNHNS, CDR2 SASEGT. CDR3 length: 15 amino acids. The V end lost 5 bases, the J end lost 5 bases, and 19 bases lay between the germline ends. This chain's CDR3 is CASSPISGHLNEQYF. In DNA, the CDR3 is TGTGCCAGCAGTCCAATCTCGGGACATCTAAACGAGCAGTACTTC.